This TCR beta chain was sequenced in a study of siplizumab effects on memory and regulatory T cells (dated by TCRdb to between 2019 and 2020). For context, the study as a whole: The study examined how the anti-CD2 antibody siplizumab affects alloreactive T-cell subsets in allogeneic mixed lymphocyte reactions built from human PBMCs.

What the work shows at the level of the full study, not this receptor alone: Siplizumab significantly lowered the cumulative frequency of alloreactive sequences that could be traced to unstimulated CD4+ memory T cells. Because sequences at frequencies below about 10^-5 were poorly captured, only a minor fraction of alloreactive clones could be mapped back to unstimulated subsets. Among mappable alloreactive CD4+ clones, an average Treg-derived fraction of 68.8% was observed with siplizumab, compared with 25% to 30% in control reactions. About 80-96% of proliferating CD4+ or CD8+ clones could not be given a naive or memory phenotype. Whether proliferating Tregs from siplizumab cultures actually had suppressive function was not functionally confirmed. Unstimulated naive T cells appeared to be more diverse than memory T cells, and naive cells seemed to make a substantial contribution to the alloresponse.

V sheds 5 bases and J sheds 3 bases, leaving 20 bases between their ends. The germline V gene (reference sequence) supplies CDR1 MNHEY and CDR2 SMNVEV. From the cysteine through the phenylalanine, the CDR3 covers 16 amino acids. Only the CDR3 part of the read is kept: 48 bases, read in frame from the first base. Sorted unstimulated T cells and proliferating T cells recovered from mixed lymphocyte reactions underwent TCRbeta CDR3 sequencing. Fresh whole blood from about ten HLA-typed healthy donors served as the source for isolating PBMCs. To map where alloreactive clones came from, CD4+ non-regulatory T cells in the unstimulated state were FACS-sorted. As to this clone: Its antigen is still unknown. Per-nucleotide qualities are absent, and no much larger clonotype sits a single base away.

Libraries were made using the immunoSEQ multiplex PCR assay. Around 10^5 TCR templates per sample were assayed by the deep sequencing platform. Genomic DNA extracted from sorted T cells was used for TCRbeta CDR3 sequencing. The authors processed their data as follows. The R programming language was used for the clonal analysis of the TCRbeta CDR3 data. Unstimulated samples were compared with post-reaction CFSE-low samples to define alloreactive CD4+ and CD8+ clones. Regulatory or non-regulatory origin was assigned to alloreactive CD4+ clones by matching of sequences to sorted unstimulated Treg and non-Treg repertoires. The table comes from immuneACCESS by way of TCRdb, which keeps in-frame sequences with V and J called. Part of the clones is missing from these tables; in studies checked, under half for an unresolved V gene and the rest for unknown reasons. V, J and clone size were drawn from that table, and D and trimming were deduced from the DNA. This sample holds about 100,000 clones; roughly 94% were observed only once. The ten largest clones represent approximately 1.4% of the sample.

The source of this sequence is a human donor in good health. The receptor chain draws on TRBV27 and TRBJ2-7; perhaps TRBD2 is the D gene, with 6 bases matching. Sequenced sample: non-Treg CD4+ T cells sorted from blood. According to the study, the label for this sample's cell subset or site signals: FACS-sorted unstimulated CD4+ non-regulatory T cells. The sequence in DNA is TGTGCCAGCAGTCCCCGGGGGAATCAATGGTTCTACGAGCAGTACTTC. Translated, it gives CASSPRGNQWFYEQYF.